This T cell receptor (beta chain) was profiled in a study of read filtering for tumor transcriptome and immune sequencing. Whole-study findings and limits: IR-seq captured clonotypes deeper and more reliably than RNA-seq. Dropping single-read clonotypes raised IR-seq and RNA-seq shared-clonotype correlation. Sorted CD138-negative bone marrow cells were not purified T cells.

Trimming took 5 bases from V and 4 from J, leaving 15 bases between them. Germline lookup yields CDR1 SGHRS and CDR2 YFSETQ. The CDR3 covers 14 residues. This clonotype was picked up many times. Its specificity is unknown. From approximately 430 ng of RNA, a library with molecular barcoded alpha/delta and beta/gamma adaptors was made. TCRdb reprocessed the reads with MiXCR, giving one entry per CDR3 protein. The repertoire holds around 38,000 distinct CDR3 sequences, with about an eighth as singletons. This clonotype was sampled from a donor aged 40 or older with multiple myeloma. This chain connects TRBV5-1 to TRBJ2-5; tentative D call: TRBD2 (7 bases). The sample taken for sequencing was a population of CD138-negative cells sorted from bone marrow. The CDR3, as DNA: TGCGCCAGCAGATTACCGGGGGGCGGAGAGACCCAGTACTTC. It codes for CASRLPGGGETQYF.